This T cell receptor beta chain was retrieved from a study of shared clonotypes between healthy human individuals. It was CD45RO-negative cells, positively selected for CCR7, that made up naive CD8 cells, with terminally differentiated effector memory CD45RA+ cells excluded. Germline-derived CDR1 and CDR2 are MDHEN and SYDVKM. V was clipped by 5 bases and J by 8 bases, with 18 bases between them. This CDR3 is built from 14 residues. This clone was observed once. The method was immunoSEQ multiplex PCR; TCRdb's version includes in-frame clones alone and lacks a portion of them. Of hundreds of thousands of clones listed, 90% to 97% are singletons.

The sample consisted of naive CD8+ T cells sorted from blood. This clonotype was obtained from a young woman in good health. The rearrangement joins TRBV28 to TRBJ1-2; D is unclear. The CDR3: CASSPSPLVGGYTF. The CDR3 DNA reads as TGTGCCAGCAGTCCCTCCCCTTTGGTGGGAGGCTACACCTTC.